This entry describes one T cell receptor beta chain. Its antigen is still unknown. All donors were healthy Caucasians. The V gene end was trimmed by 0 bases and the J gene end by 8 bases; junction bases not matched to a gene: 11. This CDR3 region has 17 residues. The germline gives CDR1 LGHDT, CDR2 YNNKEL (reference sequence). Using its own MiXCR run on the 5' RACE reads, TCRdb lists one record per CDR3 protein. The sample includes fewer than 800,000 distinct CDR3 sequences, roughly 7.2% seen only once; the top ten take approximately 1.5%. This sample stems from a study of identical twins. Study-level findings and limits: Abundant beta clonotypes from cord blood had fewer insertions, unlike memory repertoires, which showed none.

These data also formed part of another study, on yellow fever vaccine responses in identical twins.

Sequencing was carried out using PBMCs. The TCR comes from a woman between 18 and 30 years old in good health. The genes are TRBV3-1 and TRBJ1-4; 8 nucleotides align to TRBD1. This CDR3 is CASSQEIGQGQSEKLFF. CDR3 sequence (DNA): TGTGCCAGCAGCCAAGAAATCGGACAGGGTCAGTCGGAAAAACTGTTTTTT.